This T cell receptor (beta chain) derives from a study of blood T cell repertoires in COVID-19. Study-level information: The United States, Italy and Spain were the sources of the acute and convalescent COVID-19 samples. From T cells, B-cell-depleted T cells, or PBMCs came the material, which was cDNA or gDNA.

Assay used: immunoSEQ multiplex PCR; TCRdb lists only in-frame clones, some missing. In the table there are about 50,000 clones, about nine tenths of which are singletons. CDR3 length: 13 residues. Germline V CDR1 and CDR2: MNHEY, SVGAGI. The V end lost 5 bases, the J end lost 0 bases, and 8 bases lay between the germline ends. What was sequenced was peripheral blood. The origin of this receptor is a man aged 45-65 years with active COVID-19. The chain couples TRBV6-5 to TRBJ2-7, with D maybe TRBD1 (6 bases). The CDR3 DNA is TGTGCCAGCAGTCCGGACAGCTCCTACGAGCAGTACTTC. Translation gives CASSPDSSYEQYF.